These 27 T cell receptor beta chains originate from one sample sequenced in a study of immune reconstitution after stem cell transplant in scleroderma. TCRdb redid the calling of the RT-PCR reads with MiXCR, one entry per CDR3 protein. Here the sample spans under 900 distinct CDR3 sequences, approximately 7.7% being singletons. Sample acquisition took place before or after autologous hematopoietic stem cell transplantation (not recorded which). These receptors all come from a male donor with systemic sclerosis.

This clonotype qualifies as large (0.1 to 1%). The rearrangement uses TRBV20-1 and TRBJ2-7, with D possibly being TRBD1 (5 bases). This CDR3 is 14 amino acids long. Germline CDR1 and CDR2: DFQATT and SNEGSKA (reference sequence). V dropped 4 bases and J dropped 0 bases, with 13 bases sitting between them. The chain's CDR3 is CSAKGASPSYEQYF. CDR3 in DNA: TGCAGTGCTAAAGGGGCATCCCCCTCCTACGAGCAGTACTTC.

By frequency in the sample, this clonotype is large. The chain combines TRBV28 with TRBJ2-1; D is perhaps TRBD1 (5 bases). The CDR3 covers 15 residues. V was clipped by 6 bases and J by 4 bases, with 16 bases between them. Germline CDR1 and CDR2: MDHEN and SYDVKM. The chain's CDR3 is CASRVGADSYNEQFF. DNA of the CDR3: TGTGCCAGCAGGGTAGGGGCAGACTCTTACAATGAGCAGTTCTTC.

This clonotype is categorized as medium-sized (0.01 to 0.1%). The chain recombines TRBV5-1 with TRBJ2-7; the D gene is possibly TRBD1 (5 bases). The CDR3 extends over 13 amino acids. V was clipped by 3 bases and J by 2 bases, with 9 bases between them. Per the germline V gene, CDR1 is SGHRS and CDR2 is YFSETQ. CDR3 protein: CASSSQGPYEQYF. In DNA, the CDR3 is TGCGCCAGCAGCTCTCAGGGTCCCTACGAGCAGTACTTC.

The chain employs TRBV10-3 and TRBJ1-1; TRBD1 is a possible D gene (6 bases). The CDR3 contains 12 residues. Germline CDR1 reads ENHRY; CDR2 reads SYGVKD. V lost 8 bases, J lost 6 bases, and 13 bases lay in between. CDR3 DNA sequence: TGTGCCATCCGGGAGGGGGGTCCTGAAGCTTTCTTT. Protein sequence: CAIREGGPEAFF.

In its sample, this clonotype ranks as medium-sized. The germline gene is not matched at one end of the junction; a read error may be the cause. The rearrangement links TRBV7-7 to TRBJ2-7; no reliable D call. Germline assignment: CDR1 SSHAT and CDR2 FNYEAQ (reference sequence). The CDR3 runs to 13 residues. In DNA form, the CDR3 reads TGTGCTAGCAGCTTGTCCGAGACCTACGAGCAGTACTTC. Translating gives CASSLSETYEQYF.

This clonotype is large. This chain connects TRBV9 to TRBJ1-2; D gene uncertain. This CDR3 has 14 amino acids. The germline V gene encodes CDR1 SGDLS and CDR2 YYNGEE. The ends were cut back, 2 bases at V and 7 bases at J, with 15 bases in the middle. DNA of the CDR3: TGTGCCAGCAGCGTCGACGGCCGGCTGGGTGGCTACACCTTC. Protein product: CASSVDGRLGGYTF.

This clonotype turned up a few times. The chain recombines TRBV6-5 with TRBJ2-1; 9 nucleotides match TRBD2. CDR1 MNHEY and CDR2 SVGAGI come from the germline V gene. The CDR3 runs to 15 residues. Trimming took 6 bases from V and 4 from J; bases not matched to a gene: 7. The CDR3 spells CASSPIAGDYNEQFF. The CDR3 bases are TGTGCCAGCAGCCCAATAGCGGGGGATTACAATGAGCAGTTCTTC.

This clonotype is termed large (0.1 to 1%). The V call is TRBV7-2, the J call TRBJ1-5; tentative D call: TRBD1 (5 bases). V was clipped by 2 bases and J by 7 bases, with 15 bases between them. The CDR3 has 15 amino acids. Germline CDR1 and CDR2: SGHTA and FQGNSA. The CDR3 protein is CASSLHDRSGQPQHF. The CDR3 coding sequence is TGTGCCAGCAGCTTACATGACAGATCTGGGCAGCCCCAGCATTTT.

The V gene is TRBV3-1, the J gene TRBJ1-4; D is unresolved. The CDR3 is 13 residues long. Trimming cost V 4 bases and J 8 bases, with 11 bases left between them. Looked up from germline, CDR1 is LGHDT and CDR2 is YNNKEL (reference sequence). The CDR3 sequence is CASSLDGGEKLFF. The DNA for the CDR3 is TGTGCCAGCAGCCTAGACGGTGGGGAAAAACTGTTTTTT.

By sample share, this clonotype is large. V usage is TRBV12-3 or TRBV12-4 and J usage is TRBJ2-1, with 7 positions matching TRBD2. The CDR3 length is 14 residues. The ends lost 9 bases at V and 6 bases at J; junction bases unmatched: 11. CDR3 in DNA: TGTGCCAGTCGAACTGGACTAGGGCGCAATGAGCAGTTCTTC. Amino acids: CASRTGLGRNEQFF.

This clonotype is deemed hyperexpanded. V usage is TRBV28 and J usage is TRBJ2-7; 10 bases fit TRBD1. Trimming cost V 6 bases and J 4 bases; bases outside gene matches: 6. Germline values: CDR1 MDHEN, CDR2 SYDVKM. The length of the CDR3 is 14 residues. CDR3 DNA sequence: TGTGCCAGCAGAATCGGGACAGGGGCTTACGAGCAGTACTTC. Amino acid sequence: CASRIGTGAYEQYF.

This clonotype is large in the sample. The chain employs TRBV29-1 and TRBJ2-3; D is unresolved. The germline V gene encodes CDR1 SQVTM and CDR2 ANQGSEA. This CDR3 region has 13 residues. V was shortened by 4 bases and J by 4 bases, with 12 bases between the two germline ends. The CDR3 DNA reads TGCAGCGTTGTAAGGCTAGATGCAGATACGCAGTATTTT. Translated, it gives CSVVRLDADTQYF.

This clonotype is termed large. The V and J genes are TRBV29-1 and TRBJ2-7; no firm D call. Trimming pared 4 bases from V and 6 bases from J, leaving 19 bases between. Germline CDR1 and CDR2: SQVTM and ANQGSEA. This CDR3 spans 14 amino acids. This CDR3 reads CSVVGLVPSGEQYF. In DNA form, the CDR3 reads TGCAGCGTTGTAGGGCTAGTCCCCTCGGGCGAGCAGTACTTC.

This clonotype ranks as large. The chain recombines TRBV7-9 with TRBJ2-5; no reliable D call. The germline CDR1 and CDR2 sequences are SEHNR and FQNEAQ (reference sequence). The CDR3 sequence is 13 residues long. Deletions cut 0 bases from V and 6 bases from J, with 8 bases between. CDR3 coding DNA: TGTGCCAGCAGCTTAGCTGCCCAGAAGACCCAGTACTTC. It codes for CASSLAAQKTQYF.

The chain carries TRBV10-3 and TRBJ2-7, with D hard to call. Looked up from germline, CDR1 is ENHRY and CDR2 is SYGVKD. V was pared by 0 bases and J by 1 base, with 7 bases between. CDR3 length: 14 residues. The CDR3 is CAISESATSYEQYF. CDR3 DNA sequence: TGTGCCATCAGTGAGTCGGCAACTTCCTACGAGCAGTACTTC.

By its share, this clonotype is large. The rearrangement uses TRBV13 and TRBJ2-2, with 10 bases lining up with TRBD2. The length of the CDR3 is 17 residues. The germline CDR1 and CDR2 sequences are PRHDT and FYEKMQ (reference sequence). The V segment lost 4 bases and the J segment 3 bases; nucleotides outside the gene matches: 8. CDR3 sequence: CASSSRRLAGYTGELFF. CDR3 bases: TGTGCCAGCAGCTCAAGACGACTAGCGGGTTACACCGGGGAGCTGTTTTTT.

By sample fraction, this clonotype is medium-sized. The V and J genes are TRBV7-2 and TRBJ2-1; the D gene is possibly TRBD2 (6 bases). Looked up from germline, CDR1 is SGHTA and CDR2 is FQGNSA. Deletions cut 1 base from V and 6 bases from J, with 16 bases between. This CDR3 has 16 amino acids. The CDR3 bases are TGTGCCAGCAGCTTAGTGGCTAGCGAGGGGCTCAATGAGCAGTTCTTC. It is translated as CASSLVASEGLNEQFF.

By sample fraction, this clonotype is large. This chain uses TRBV4-2 with TRBJ1-2; no definite D call. In germline, CDR1 is LGHNA, CDR2 YNFKEQ. The V gene lost 0 bases and the J gene lost 6 bases, with 8 bases spanning the gap. This CDR3 has 13 residues. DNA for the CDR3: TGTGCCAGCAGCCAAGAGGGGTTGAATGGCTACACCTTC. This codes for CASSQEGLNGYTF.

By its share, this clonotype is medium-sized. In DNA form, the CDR3 reads TGTGCCAGTAGTGCCCGACAGGATGGGAACATTCAGTACTTC. Protein product: CASSARQDGNIQYF. The chain has TRBV19 and TRBJ2-4; tentative D call: TRBD1 (6 bases). Germline CDR1 and CDR2: LNHDA and SQIVND (reference sequence). The CDR3 consists of 14 residues. V lost 5 bases, J lost 7 bases, and 15 bases lay in between.

In this sample, this clonotype is medium-sized. J is TRBJ2-7 and V is TRBV5-1; 11 nucleotides line up with TRBD2. With V trimmed by 1 base and J by 4 bases, 1 base remained unmatched. The CDR3 is 14 amino acids. The germline V gene encodes CDR1 SGHRS and CDR2 YFSETQ. CDR3 DNA sequence: TGCGCCAGCAGCTTGACTAGCGGGAGTTACGAGCAGTACTTC. This translates into CASSLTSGSYEQYF.

This clonotype rates as large. The CDR3 is CASTRDTRSYEQYF. CDR3 DNA sequence: TGTGCCAGCACCCGGGACACCCGCTCCTACGAGCAGTACTTC. The genes are TRBV5-5 and TRBJ2-7, with D tentatively TRBD1 (6 bases). V was clipped by 6 bases and J by 0 bases, with 13 bases between them. CDR1 is SGHKS, CDR2 YYEKEE, per germline (reference sequence). This CDR3 region has 14 residues.

By sample fraction, this clonotype is hyperexpanded. This sequence joins TRBV28 and TRBJ2-7; D gene ambiguous. The ends were cut back, 3 bases at V and 3 bases at J, with 6 bases in the middle. CDR1 is MDHEN and CDR2 is SYDVKM in the germline V gene. CDR3 length: 12 amino acids. The CDR3 DNA sequence: TGTGCCAGCAGTTTGATTAGCTACGAGCAGTACTTC. It encodes CASSLISYEQYF.

By sample share, this clonotype is medium-sized. V and J are TRBV20-1 and TRBJ2-6, with TRBD1 as a possible D gene (6 bases). The CDR3 length is 14 residues. From germline, CDR1 is DFQATT and CDR2 SNEGSKA (reference sequence). The V end lost 5 bases, the J end lost 1 base, and 9 bases lay between the germline ends. The CDR3 loop reads CSAPRGSGANVLTF. CDR3 coding DNA: TGCAGTGCTCCGAGGGGGTCTGGGGCCAACGTCCTGACTTTC.

This clonotype is deemed medium-sized. The chain recombines TRBV5-1 with TRBJ2-5; D is possibly TRBD2 (6 bases). Germline V CDR1 and CDR2: SGHRS, YFSETQ. The CDR3 sequence is 14 residues long. Trimming removed 0 bases at V and 5 bases at J, with 11 bases between. CDR3: CASSLGLVGETQYF. For the CDR3, the DNA is TGCGCCAGCAGCTTGGGACTAGTGGGGGAGACCCAGTACTTC. Variable domain in full (rest from reference TRBV5-1 and TRBJ2-5): KAGVTQTPRYLIKTRGQQVTLSCSPISGHRSVSWYQQTPGQGLQFLFEYFSETQRNKGNFPGRFSGRQFSNSRSEMNVSTLELGDSALYLCASSLGLVGETQYFGPGTRLLVL.

This clonotype is large (0.1 to 1%) within its sample. The gene calls are TRBV7-8 and TRBJ1-1; maybe TRBD1 (5 bases). The CDR3 contains 15 residues. V was pared by 2 bases and J by 1 base, with 11 bases between. Germline values: CDR1 SGHVS, CDR2 FQNEAQ. CDR3 loop: CASSLRQGGNTEAFF. The CDR3 DNA follows: TGTGCCAGCAGCTTACGGCAGGGCGGGAACACTGAAGCTTTCTTT. The full variable domain, completed using reference TRBV7-8 and TRBJ1-1, is GAGVSQSPRYKVAKRGQDVALRCDPISGHVSLFWYQQALGQGPEFLTYFQNEAQLDKSGLPSDRFFAERPEGSVSTLKIQRTQQEDSAVYLCASSLRQGGNTEAFFGQGTRLTVV.

This clonotype ranks as medium-sized (0.01 to 0.1%). The rearrangement links TRBV6-5 to TRBJ1-1; TRBD1 might be the D (6 bases). Looked up from germline, CDR1 is MNHEY and CDR2 is SVGAGI. Trimming removed 4 bases at V and 1 base at J, with 13 bases between. The CDR3 has 15 amino acids. CDR3 coding DNA: TGTGCCAGCAGTTTCCCCGGGACACGGAACACTGAAGCTTTCTTT. It specifies CASSFPGTRNTEAFF.

By sample fraction, this clonotype is large. The chain couples TRBV4-1 to TRBJ1-1; D not resolved. The V and J ends lost 1 base and 12 bases respectively, with 9 bases between them. CDR1 and CDR2 (germline): MGHRA, YSYEKL. This CDR3 has 11 amino acids. CDR3 coding DNA: TGCGCCAGCAGCCAAGCGCTAAGGACTTTCTTT. The encoded protein is CASSQALRTFF.